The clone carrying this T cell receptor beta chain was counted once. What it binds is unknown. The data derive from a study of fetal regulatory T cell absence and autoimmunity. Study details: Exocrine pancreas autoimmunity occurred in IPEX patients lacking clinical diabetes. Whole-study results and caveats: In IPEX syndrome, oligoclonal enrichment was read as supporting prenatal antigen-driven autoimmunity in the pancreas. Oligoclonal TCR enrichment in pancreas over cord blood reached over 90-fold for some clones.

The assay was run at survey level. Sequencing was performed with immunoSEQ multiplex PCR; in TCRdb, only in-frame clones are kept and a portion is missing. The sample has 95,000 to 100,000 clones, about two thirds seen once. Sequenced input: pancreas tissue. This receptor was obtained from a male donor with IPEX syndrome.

CDR3 coding DNA: TGCGCCAGCAGCTTGGGAGGGGAGGACGGGGAGCTGTTTTTT. Translating it yields CASSLGGEDGELFF. This chain joins TRBV5-1 and TRBJ2-2; tentatively, D is TRBD2 (6 bases). Germline V lookup: CDR1 SGHRS, CDR2 YFSETQ. The CDR3 is 14 amino acids. V gave up 0 bases and J gave up 7 bases, with 10 bases separating them.